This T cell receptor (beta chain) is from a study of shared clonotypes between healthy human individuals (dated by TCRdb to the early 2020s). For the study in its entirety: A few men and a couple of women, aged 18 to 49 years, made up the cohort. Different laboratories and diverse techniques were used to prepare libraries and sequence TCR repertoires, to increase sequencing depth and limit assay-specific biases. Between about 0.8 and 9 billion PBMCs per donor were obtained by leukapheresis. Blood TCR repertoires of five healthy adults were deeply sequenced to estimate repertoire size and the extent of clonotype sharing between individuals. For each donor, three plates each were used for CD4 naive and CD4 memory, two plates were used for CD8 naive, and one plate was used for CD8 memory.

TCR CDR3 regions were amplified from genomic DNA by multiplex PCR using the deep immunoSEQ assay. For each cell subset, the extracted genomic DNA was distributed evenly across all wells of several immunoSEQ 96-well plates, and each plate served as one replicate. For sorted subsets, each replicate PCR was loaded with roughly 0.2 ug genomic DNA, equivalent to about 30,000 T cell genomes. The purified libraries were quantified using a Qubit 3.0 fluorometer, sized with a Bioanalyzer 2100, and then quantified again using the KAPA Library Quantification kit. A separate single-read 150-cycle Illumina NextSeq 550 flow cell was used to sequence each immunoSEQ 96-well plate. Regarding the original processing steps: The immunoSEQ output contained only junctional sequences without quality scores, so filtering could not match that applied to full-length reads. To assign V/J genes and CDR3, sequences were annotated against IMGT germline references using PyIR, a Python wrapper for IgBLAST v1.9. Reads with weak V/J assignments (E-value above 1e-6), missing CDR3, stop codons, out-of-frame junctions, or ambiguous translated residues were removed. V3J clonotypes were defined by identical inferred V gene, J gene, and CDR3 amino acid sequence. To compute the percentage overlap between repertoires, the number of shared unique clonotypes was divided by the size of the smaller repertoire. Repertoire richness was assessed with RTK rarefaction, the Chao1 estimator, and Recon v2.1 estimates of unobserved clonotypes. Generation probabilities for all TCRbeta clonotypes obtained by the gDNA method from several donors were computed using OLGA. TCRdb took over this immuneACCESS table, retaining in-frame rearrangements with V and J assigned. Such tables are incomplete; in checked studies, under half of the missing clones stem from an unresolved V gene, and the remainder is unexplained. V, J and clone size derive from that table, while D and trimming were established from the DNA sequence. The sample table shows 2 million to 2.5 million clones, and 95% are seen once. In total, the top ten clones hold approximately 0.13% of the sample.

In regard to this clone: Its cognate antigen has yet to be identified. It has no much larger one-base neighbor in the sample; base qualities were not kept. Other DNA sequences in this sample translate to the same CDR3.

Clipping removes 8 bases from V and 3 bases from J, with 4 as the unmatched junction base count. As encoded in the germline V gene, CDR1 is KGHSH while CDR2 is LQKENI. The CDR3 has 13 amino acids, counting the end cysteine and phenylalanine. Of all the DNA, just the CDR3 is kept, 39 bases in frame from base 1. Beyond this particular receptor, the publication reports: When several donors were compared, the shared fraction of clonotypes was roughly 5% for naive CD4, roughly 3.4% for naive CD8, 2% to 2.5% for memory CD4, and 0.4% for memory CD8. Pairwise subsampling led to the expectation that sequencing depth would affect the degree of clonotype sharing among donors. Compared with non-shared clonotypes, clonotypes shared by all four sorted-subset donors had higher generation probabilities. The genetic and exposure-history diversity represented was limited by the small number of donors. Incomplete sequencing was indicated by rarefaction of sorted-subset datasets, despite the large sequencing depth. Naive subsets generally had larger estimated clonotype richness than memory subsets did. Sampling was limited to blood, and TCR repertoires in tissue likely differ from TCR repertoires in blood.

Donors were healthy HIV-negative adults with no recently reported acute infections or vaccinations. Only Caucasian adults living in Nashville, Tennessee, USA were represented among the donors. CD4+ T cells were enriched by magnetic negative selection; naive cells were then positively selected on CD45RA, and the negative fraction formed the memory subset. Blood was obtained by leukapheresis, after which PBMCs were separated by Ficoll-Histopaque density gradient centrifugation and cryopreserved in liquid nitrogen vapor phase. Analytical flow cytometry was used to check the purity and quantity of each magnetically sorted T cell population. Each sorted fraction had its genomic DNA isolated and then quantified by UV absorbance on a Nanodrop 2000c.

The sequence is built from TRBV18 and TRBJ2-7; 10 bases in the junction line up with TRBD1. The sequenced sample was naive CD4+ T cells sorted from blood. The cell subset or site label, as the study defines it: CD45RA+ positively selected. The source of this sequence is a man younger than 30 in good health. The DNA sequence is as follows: TGTGCCAGCGCCCGGACAGGGGGCTACGAGCAGTACTTC. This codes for CASARTGGYEQYF.